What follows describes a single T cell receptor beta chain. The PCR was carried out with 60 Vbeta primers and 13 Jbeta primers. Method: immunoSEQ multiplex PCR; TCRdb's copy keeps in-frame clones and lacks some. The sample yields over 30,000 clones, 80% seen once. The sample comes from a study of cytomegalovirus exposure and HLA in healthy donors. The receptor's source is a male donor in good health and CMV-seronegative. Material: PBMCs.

CDR3 sequence reads: CASSLGAGVFGEQYF. As DNA, the CDR3 is TGTGCCAGCAGTTTGGGGGCAGGGGTATTCGGCGAGCAGTACTTC. V and J are TRBV28 and TRBJ2-7; tentative D call: TRBD1 (6 bases). The germline V gene encodes CDR1 MDHEN and CDR2 SYDVKM. With 3 bases removed from V and 6 bases from J, the gap between germline ends came to 18 bases. This CDR3 spans 15 amino acids.